The 14 T cell receptor beta chains below all came from one sample that was sequenced in a study of cytomegalovirus exposure and HLA in healthy donors. Clones were sequenced by immunoSEQ multiplex PCR, and TCRdb holds only the in-frame ones, with some missing. The data show tens of thousands of clones, 93% seen once. The sequencing sample was made of PBMCs. These receptors originate from a man aged 18 to 30 in good health and CMV-seronegative.

The chain links TRBV2 to TRBJ2-5, with D possibly TRBD2 on 5 matching bases. Germline V CDR1 and CDR2: SNHLY, FYNNEI. The CDR3 has 14 amino acids. The V gene lost 6 bases and the J gene lost 3 bases, with 14 bases spanning the gap. The DNA of the CDR3 is TGTGCCAGCAGAGCGGACTCAAATAAAGAGACCCAGTACTTC. This sequence encodes CASRADSNKETQYF.

The J gene is TRBJ2-2, the V gene TRBV10-2; 7 bases map to TRBD1. Unmatched junction bases numbered 5, after V lost 6 bases and J lost 4 bases. The CDR3 has 14 amino acids. The germline gives CDR1 WSHSY, CDR2 SAAADI. Here the CDR3 reads CASREGGGTGELFF. The CDR3 DNA sequence: TGCGCCAGCAGGGAAGGGGGCGGCACCGGGGAGCTGTTTTTT.

The V gene is TRBV29-1, the J gene TRBJ2-5, with 9 nucleotides matching TRBD1. With V trimmed by 6 bases and J by 5 bases, 10 bases remained unmatched. The CDR3 loop spans 14 amino acids. Germline V gene sequence: CDR1 SQVTM, CDR2 ANQGSEA. The CDR3, as DNA: TGCAGCGTACCTTCACCGGGGACAGGGGAGACCCAGTACTTC. Protein product: CSVPSPGTGETQYF.

This chain links TRBV9 with TRBJ1-2; D ambiguous. V lost 3 bases and J 4 bases, leaving 10 bases between the germline ends. The germline CDR1 and CDR2 sequences are SGDLS and YYNGEE. CDR3 size: 13 residues. In nucleotides, the CDR3 is TGTGCCAGCAGCGCCGCAGAGGGCTATGGCTACACCTTC. Amino acid sequence: CASSAAEGYGYTF.

The chain has TRBV19 and TRBJ2-7, with 10 bases fitting TRBD2. Germline V gene data show CDR1 as LNHDA and CDR2 as SQIVND (reference sequence). The CDR3 has 14 residues. With V trimmed by 4 bases and J by 7 bases, 7 bases remained unmatched. The CDR3 nucleotides are TGTGCCAGTAGTACTCTAGCGGGGGCGCGGGAGCAGTACTTC. Residues: CASSTLAGAREQYF.

The chain combines TRBV10-3 with TRBJ1-5, with a tentative D call TRBD1 (5 bases). The CDR3 sequence is 14 residues long. The ends were cut back, 8 bases at V and 4 bases at J, with 15 bases in the middle. Germline CDR1 is ENHRY and CDR2 is SYGVKD. The CDR3 here is CAIVQKGYNQPQHF. CDR3 nucleotide sequence: TGTGCCATCGTACAGAAGGGGTATAATCAGCCCCAGCATTTT.

The chain is built from TRBV2 and TRBJ2-2, with 13 nucleotides matching TRBD2. The V segment lost 6 bases and the J segment 5 bases; nucleotides outside the gene matches: 3. The CDR3 extends over 15 amino acids. Germline V gene lookup returns CDR1 SNHLY and CDR2 FYNNEI. The CDR3 DNA reads as TGTGCCAGCAGACCGGGACTAGCGGGGACCGGGGAGCTGTTTTTT. Protein: CASRPGLAGTGELFF.

V and J are TRBV2 and TRBJ1-4; 9 bases fit TRBD1. V gave up 11 bases and J gave up 6 bases; unmatched junction bases: 10. This CDR3 is 14 amino acids long. Germline CDR1 reads SNHLY; CDR2 reads FYNNEI. The CDR3 is CAGTGQGRDEKLFF. The CDR3 DNA reads TGTGCCGGCACGGGACAGGGAAGGGATGAAAAACTGTTTTTT.

CDR3: CASSPPADYGYTF. Here the CDR3 DNA reads TGTGCCAGCTCACCACCGGCGGACTATGGCTACACCTTC. The rearrangement joins TRBV18 to TRBJ1-2; no definite D call. Trimming took off 0 bases at V and 3 bases at J, with 5 bases between the two ends. Germline lookup yields CDR1 KGHSH and CDR2 LQKENI. The CDR3 contains 13 residues.

The chain recombines TRBV28 with TRBJ1-5; 7 bases align to TRBD1. V trimming: 6 bases; J trimming: 6 bases; junction bases outside the gene matches: 5. CDR3 length: 13 residues. Germline assignment: CDR1 MDHEN and CDR2 SYDVKM. The CDR3 coding sequence is TGTGCCAGCAGCAATTACAGGGGTCAGCCCCAGCATTTT. This sequence encodes CASSNYRGQPQHF.

The chain carries TRBV25-1 and TRBJ2-5; 8 nucleotides agree with TRBD2. Losses at the gene ends were 8 bases for V and 5 bases for J; bases not matched to a gene: 7. CDR3 size: 13 residues. Germline values: CDR1 MGHDK, CDR2 SYGVNS. The CDR3 is CASGRGGRETQYF. The CDR3 nucleotides read TGTGCCAGCGGACGGGGGGGGCGGGAGACCCAGTACTTC.

The CDR3 is CASSPLPPGQGSEQYF. CDR3 in DNA: TGTGCCAGCTCACCACTACCCCCGGGACAGGGAAGCGAGCAGTACTTC. The chain has TRBV18 and TRBJ2-7; 9 bases are shared with TRBD1. Germline lookup yields CDR1 KGHSH and CDR2 LQKENI. This CDR3 spans 16 amino acids. Trimming removed 1 base from V and 6 bases from J; junction bases left unmatched: 10.

This chain joins TRBV2 and TRBJ2-1; 8 nucleotides align to TRBD1. The V and J ends lost 10 bases and 1 base, in that order; junction bases with no gene match: 6. Germline V gives CDR1 SNHLY, CDR2 FYNNEI. This CDR3 is 14 amino acids long. The CDR3 DNA reads as TGTGCCACATCCCAGGGGGCGTCCTACAATGAGCAGTTCTTC. Its protein is CATSQGASYNEQFF. The whole variable domain, filled in from reference TRBV2 and TRBJ2-1, reads EPEVTQTPSHQVTQMGQEVILRCVPISNHLYFYWYRQILGQKVEFLVSFYNNEISEKSEIFDDQFSVERPDGSNFTLKIRSTKLEDSAMYFCATSQGASYNEQFFGPGTRLTVL.

The rearrangement uses TRBV5-1 and TRBJ2-2, with 9 bases identical to TRBD1. Germline lookup yields CDR1 SGHRS and CDR2 YFSETQ. V gave up 0 bases and J gave up 6 bases; unmatched junction bases: 6. The CDR3 is 16 residues long. The CDR3: CASSLAGQGYPGELFF. CDR3 sequence (DNA): TGCGCCAGCAGCTTGGCGGGACAGGGCTATCCCGGGGAGCTGTTTTTT.